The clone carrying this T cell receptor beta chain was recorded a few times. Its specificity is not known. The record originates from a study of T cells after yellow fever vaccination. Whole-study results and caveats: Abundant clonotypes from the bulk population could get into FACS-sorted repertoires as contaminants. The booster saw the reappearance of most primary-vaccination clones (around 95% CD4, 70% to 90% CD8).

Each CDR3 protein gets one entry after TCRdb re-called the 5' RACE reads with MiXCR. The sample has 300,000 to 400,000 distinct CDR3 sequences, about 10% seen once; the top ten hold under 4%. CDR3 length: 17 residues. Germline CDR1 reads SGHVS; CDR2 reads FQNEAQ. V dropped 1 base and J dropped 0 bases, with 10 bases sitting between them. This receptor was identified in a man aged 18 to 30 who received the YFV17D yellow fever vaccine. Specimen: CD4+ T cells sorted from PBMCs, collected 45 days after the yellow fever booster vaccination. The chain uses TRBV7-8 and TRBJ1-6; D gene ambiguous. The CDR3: CASSLVDTSSYNSPLHF. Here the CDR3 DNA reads TGTGCCAGCAGCTTAGTTGACACGAGCTCCTATAATTCACCCCTCCACTTT.